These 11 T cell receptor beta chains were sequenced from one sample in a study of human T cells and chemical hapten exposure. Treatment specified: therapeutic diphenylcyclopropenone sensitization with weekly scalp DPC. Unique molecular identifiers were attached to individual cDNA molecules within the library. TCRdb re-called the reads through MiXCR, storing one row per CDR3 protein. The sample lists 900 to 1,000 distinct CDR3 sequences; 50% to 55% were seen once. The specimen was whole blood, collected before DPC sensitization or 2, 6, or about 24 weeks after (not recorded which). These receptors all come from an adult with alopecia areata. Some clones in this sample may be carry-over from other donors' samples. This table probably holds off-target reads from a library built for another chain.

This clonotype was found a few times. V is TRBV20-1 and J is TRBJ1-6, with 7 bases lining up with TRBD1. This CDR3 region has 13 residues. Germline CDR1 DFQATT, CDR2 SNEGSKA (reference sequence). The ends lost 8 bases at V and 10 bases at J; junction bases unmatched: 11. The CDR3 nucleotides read TGCAGTACCCTTAGACAGGGCGGCTCACCCCTCCACTTT. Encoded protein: CSTLRQGGSPLHF.

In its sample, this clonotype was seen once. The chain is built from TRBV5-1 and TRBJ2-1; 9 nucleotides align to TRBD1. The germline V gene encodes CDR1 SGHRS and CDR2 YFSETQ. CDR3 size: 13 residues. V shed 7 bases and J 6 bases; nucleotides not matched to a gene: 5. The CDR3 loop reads CASVPGQGNEQFF. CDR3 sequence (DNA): TGCGCCAGCGTACCGGGACAGGGCAATGAGCAGTTCTTC.

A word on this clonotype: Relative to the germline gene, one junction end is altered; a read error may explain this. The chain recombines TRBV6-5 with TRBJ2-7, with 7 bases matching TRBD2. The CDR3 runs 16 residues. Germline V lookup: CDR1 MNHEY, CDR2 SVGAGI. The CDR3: CASGYSSAGDVYEQYF. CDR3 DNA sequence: TGTGCCAGCGGTTACTCGTCCGCGGGGGACGTCTACGAGCAGTACTTC.

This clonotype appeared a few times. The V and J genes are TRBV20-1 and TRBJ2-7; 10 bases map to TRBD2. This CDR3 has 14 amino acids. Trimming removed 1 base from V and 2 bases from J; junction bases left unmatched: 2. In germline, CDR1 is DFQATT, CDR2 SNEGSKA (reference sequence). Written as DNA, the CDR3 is TGCAGTGCTAGAGGGACTAGCGGAACCTACGAGCAGTACTTC. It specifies CSARGTSGTYEQYF.

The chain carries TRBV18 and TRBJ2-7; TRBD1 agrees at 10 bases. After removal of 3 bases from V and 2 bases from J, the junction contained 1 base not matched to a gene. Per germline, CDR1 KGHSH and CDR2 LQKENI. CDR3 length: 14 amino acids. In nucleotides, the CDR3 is TGTGCCAGCTCACCCGACAGGGGGCCCTACGAGCAGTACTTC. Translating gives CASSPDRGPYEQYF.

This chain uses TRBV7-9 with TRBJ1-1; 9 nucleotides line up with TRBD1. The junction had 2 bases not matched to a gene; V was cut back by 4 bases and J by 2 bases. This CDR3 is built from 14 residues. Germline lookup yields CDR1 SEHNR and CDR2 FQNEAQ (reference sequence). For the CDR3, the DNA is TGTGCCAGCAGCTGGGGACAGGGAAACACTGAAGCTTTCTTT. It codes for CASSWGQGNTEAFF.

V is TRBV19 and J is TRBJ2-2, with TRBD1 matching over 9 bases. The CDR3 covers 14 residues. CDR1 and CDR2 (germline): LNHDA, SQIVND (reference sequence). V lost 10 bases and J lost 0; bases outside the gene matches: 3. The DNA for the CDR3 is TGTGCCACCGGACAGGGGCCGAACACCGGGGAGCTGTTTTTT. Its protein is CATGQGPNTGELFF.

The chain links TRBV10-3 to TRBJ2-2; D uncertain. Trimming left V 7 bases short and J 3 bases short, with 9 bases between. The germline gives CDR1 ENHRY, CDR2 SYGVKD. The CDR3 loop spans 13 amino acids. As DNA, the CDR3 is TGTGCCATCATTTCACAGCACACCGGGGAGCTGTTTTTT. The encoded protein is CAIISQHTGELFF.

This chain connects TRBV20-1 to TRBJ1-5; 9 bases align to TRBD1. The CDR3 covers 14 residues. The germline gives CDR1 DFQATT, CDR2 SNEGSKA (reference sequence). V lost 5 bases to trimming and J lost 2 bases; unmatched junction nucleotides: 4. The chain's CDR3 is CSAGGQGGNQPQHF. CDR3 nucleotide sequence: TGCAGTGCTGGGGGACAGGGTGGCAATCAGCCCCAGCATTTT.

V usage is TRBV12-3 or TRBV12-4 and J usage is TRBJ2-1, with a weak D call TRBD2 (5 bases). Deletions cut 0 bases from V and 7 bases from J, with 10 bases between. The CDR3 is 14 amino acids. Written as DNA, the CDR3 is TGTGCCAGCAGTTTAGCGAGGGTTGGGAATGAGCAGTTCTTC. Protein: CASSLARVGNEQFF.

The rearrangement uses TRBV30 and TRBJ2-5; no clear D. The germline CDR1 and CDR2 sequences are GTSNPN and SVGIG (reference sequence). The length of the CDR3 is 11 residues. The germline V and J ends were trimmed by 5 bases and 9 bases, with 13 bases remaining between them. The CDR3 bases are TGTGCCTGGCAAACCTCCCGGGCCCAGTACTTC. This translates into CAWQTSRAQYF.